This record concerns one T cell receptor (beta chain) sequence. The antigen is not known. This entry belongs to a study of T cell responses to AZD1222 COVID-19 vaccine. Study outcomes and limitations: Repertoires were sampled only after the peak T cell response. Most donors were white British, females outnumbered males, and clonal diversity was possibly underestimated. Variant regions that are unmutated are reportedly the target of nearly half of spike-specific TCRs.

Measured with immunoSEQ multiplex PCR; TCRdb has only the in-frame clones, and not every one. The profile covers over 45,000 clones, with about 88% appearing a single time and roughly 5% taken by the ten largest. Germline assignment: CDR1 MNHEY and CDR2 SVGEGT. This CDR3 has 15 amino acids. V lost 5 bases and J 2 bases, leaving 13 bases between the germline ends. The material was peripheral blood, obtained 28 days after the second AZD1222 dose. The chain uses TRBV6-2 or TRBV6-3 and TRBJ1-5; the D gene is possibly TRBD1 (5 bases). The sequence derives from an adult who received the AZD1222 COVID-19 vaccine. The CDR3 coding sequence is TGTGCCAGCAGTAACACAGGAGGCGGCAATCAGCCCCAGCATTTT. This sequence encodes CASSNTGGGNQPQHF.